Listed below are T cell receptor beta chains from one sample, sequenced in a study of CD8 T cells in Susac syndrome. A single record per CDR3 protein comes from TCRdb applying MiXCR to the immunoSEQ multiplex PCR reads. The data hold approximately 190,000 distinct CDR3 sequences, with nearly 97% observed a single time. The sequencing sample was made of CD4+ T cells from PBMCs. The receptors derive from a human donor with Susac syndrome. CDR3s include the opening cysteine and the closing phenylalanine or tryptophan. A D gene is named only where the DNA matches it firmly. Where a row states a size, it is once, few, many or the class of an expanded clone; other rows omit it.

CDR3 protein	J gene	CDR3 length	V gene	D gene	clone size
CSARLQANQPQHF	TRBJ1-5	13	TRBV20-1	-	-
CASSLAGGPGETQYF	TRBJ2-5	15	TRBV12-3/TRBV12-4	-	-
CASTPGQPYEQYF	TRBJ2-7	13	TRBV19	-	-
CASSRTGTGRYNSPLHF	TRBJ1-6	17	TRBV5-6	TRBD1	-
CASSHTGGSQPQHF	TRBJ1-5	14	TRBV4-2	TRBD1	-
CASKRDPPDTQYF	TRBJ2-3	13	TRBV2	-	-
CASSLGGTEGYTF	TRBJ1-2	13	TRBV7-2	-	-
CASRRLSYEQYF	TRBJ2-7	12	TRBV2	-	-
CASSVGHPATNEKLFF	TRBJ1-4	16	TRBV9	-	-
CASSQNHYEQYF	TRBJ2-7	12	TRBV7-9	-	-
CASSLSGQGNQETQYF	TRBJ2-5	16	TRBV28	TRBD1	-
CASSADDSNQPQHF	TRBJ1-5	14	TRBV5-1	-	-
CASSRTGRGKRGNQPQHF	TRBJ1-5	18	TRBV12-3/TRBV12-4	TRBD1	-
CASSQGLAGGTDTQYF	TRBJ2-3	16	TRBV11-2	TRBD2	-
CASSLEGQYTGYTF	TRBJ1-2	14	TRBV5-1	TRBD1	-
CSARGLLERDYEQYF	TRBJ2-7	15	TRBV20-1	-	-
CASSQGALKGAQGGYGYTF	TRBJ1-2	19	TRBV3-1	TRBD1	-
CASTPQGPSTGELFF	TRBJ2-2	15	TRBV6-5	TRBD1	-
CASSMRVTPLHF	TRBJ1-6	12	TRBV19	-	-
CSVGGGSSRADTQYF	TRBJ2-3	15	TRBV29-1	-	-
CASSQGTATNYGYTF	TRBJ1-2	15	TRBV14	-	once
CASSLGQARGGELFF	TRBJ2-2	15	TRBV5-4	TRBD1	-
CASTRTGANYGYTF	TRBJ1-2	14	TRBV5-1	TRBD1	-
CASSWGRGVSTDTQYF	TRBJ2-3	16	TRBV5-1	TRBD2	once